What follows is one T cell receptor beta chain and its context. As yet, its antigen is unknown. The CDR3 loop spans 14 amino acids. V lost 4 bases to trimming and J lost 6 bases; unmatched junction nucleotides: 7. The germline V gene encodes CDR1 SGHRS and CDR2 YFSETQ. Libraries were prepared by immunoSEQ multiplex PCR; TCRdb keeps only in-frame clonotypes and omits some of them. The sample holds roughly 1,800 clones, 60% to 75% seen once. The source of the sample is a study of immune cell composition in non-small cell lung cancer. General study findings and limits: Smoking pack-years did not significantly correlate with tumour TCR-beta clonality.

The normal lung sample lay at least 3 cm, and maximally far, from the tumour. Sequencing was performed on non-adjacent lung tissue. V is TRBV5-1 and J is TRBJ1-2; 9 bases are a match to TRBD1. The receptor was derived from a human donor with non-small cell lung cancer. The CDR3 here is CASSPGQGWDGYTF. The CDR3 DNA sequence: TGCGCCAGCAGCCCCGGACAGGGGTGGGATGGCTACACCTTC.